Following are 23 T cell receptor beta chains from one sample sequenced in a study of graft-versus-host responses after intestinal transplantation. Sequenced by immunoSEQ multiplex PCR; TCRdb stores in-frame clones only, minus some. The repertoire includes 100,000 or so clones, roughly nine tenths of them detected once, and around 0.17% sits in the top ten. The antigens of these receptors remain unknown. The sequencing here drew on unstimulated CD4+ T cells sorted from spleen or lymph node cells, taken before intestinal transplant. These receptors came from a human donor who received an intestinal transplant.

This chain joins TRBV4-2 and TRBJ2-7, with 8 bases aligning to TRBD2. The CDR3 consists of 16 residues. The V segment lost 0 bases and the J segment 0 bases; nucleotides outside the gene matches: 4. CDR1 and CDR2 from the germline V gene are LGHNA and YNFKEQ. Written as DNA, the CDR3 is TGTGCCAGCAGCCAAGATCAGCTAGCGGGCTCCTACGAGCAGTACTTC. Protein: CASSQDQLAGSYEQYF.

The chain is built from TRBV30 and TRBJ2-7, with 8 bases identical to TRBD1. Germline CDR1 GTSNPN, CDR2 SVGIG (reference sequence). V shed 2 bases, J shed 6 bases, and the junction held 12 bases outside the gene matches. The CDR3 runs to 15 residues. As DNA, the CDR3 is TGTGCCTGGAGTCCCCGGACAGGGCATTCGGGCGAGCAGTACTTC. Translated: CAWSPRTGHSGEQYF.

This clone has only one observation. This rearrangement joins TRBV7-8 to TRBJ2-2; D may be TRBD2 (6 bases). V was cut by 2 bases and J by 3 bases, with 13 bases left in between. The CDR3 is made up of 16 amino acids. Germline CDR1 SGHVS, CDR2 FQNEAQ. CDR3 residues: CASSLSGGGDTGELFF. CDR3 bases: TGTGCCAGCAGCTTATCCGGTGGAGGGGACACCGGGGAGCTGTTTTTT.

The chain uses TRBV7-8 and TRBJ1-3; D call uncertain. The V end was cut by 1 base, the J end by 0 bases, with 7 bases between. The CDR3 runs 15 residues. In germline, CDR1 is SGHVS, CDR2 FQNEAQ. CDR3 residues: CASSLVEVSGNTIYF. The CDR3 DNA follows: TGTGCCAGCAGCTTAGTTGAGGTCTCTGGAAACACCATATATTTT.

This clone was counted between two and nine times. The chain joins TRBV7-9 to TRBJ1-4; D uncertain. Germline V gives CDR1 SEHNR, CDR2 FQNEAQ (reference sequence). Trimming left V 2 bases short and J 8 bases short, with 3 bases between. The CDR3 is 11 residues long. CDR3 sequence reads: CASSLQEKLFF. In DNA form, the CDR3 reads TGTGCCAGCAGCTTACAGGAAAAACTGTTTTTT.

V gene TRBV12-5 combines with J gene TRBJ1-4; TRBD1 might be the D (6 bases). Germline V lookup: CDR1 LGHNT, CDR2 FRNRAP. Trimming removed 5 bases at V and 5 bases at J, with 21 bases between. CDR3 size: 17 residues. The chain's CDR3 is CASGEHRVGRPNEKLFF. CDR3 nucleotide sequence: TGTGCTAGTGGTGAACACAGGGTGGGGCGCCCAAATGAAAAACTGTTTTTT.

The gene calls are TRBV9 and TRBJ2-1; tentative D call: TRBD2 (5 bases). This CDR3 has 16 residues. CDR1 and CDR2 from the germline V gene are SGDLS and YYNGEE. V lost 3 bases, J lost 0 bases, and 13 bases lay in between. The CDR3 protein is CASSAVASFSYNEQFF. The CDR3 DNA is TGTGCCAGCAGCGCGGTAGCGTCTTTCTCCTACAATGAGCAGTTCTTC.

The chain recombines TRBV18 with TRBJ1-2; 10 positions agree with TRBD1. The germline V gene has CDR1 KGHSH and CDR2 LQKENI. V dropped 3 bases and J dropped 6; count of bases not matched to a gene: 7. The CDR3 is 15 residues long. The CDR3 spells CASSPPGQGTDGYTF. The CDR3 bases are TGTGCCAGCTCACCCCCGGGACAGGGGACAGATGGCTACACCTTC.

The V call is TRBV14, the J call TRBJ2-7; D is undetermined. V dropped 3 bases and J dropped 0 bases, with 3 bases sitting between them. CDR3 size: 12 residues. The germline gives CDR1 SGHDN, CDR2 FVKESK. The CDR3: CASSQASYEQYF. In nucleotides, the CDR3 is TGTGCCAGCAGCCAGGCCTCCTACGAGCAGTACTTC. The full variable domain, completed using reference TRBV14 and TRBJ2-7, is EAGVTQFPSHSVIEKGQTVTLRCDPISGHDNLYWYRRVMGKEIKFLLHFVKESKQDESGMPNNRFLAERTGGTYSTLKVQPAELEDSGVYFCASSQASYEQYFGPGTRLTVT.

J is TRBJ1-2 and V is TRBV7-8; D unresolved. Trimming took 1 base from V and 2 from J, leaving 14 bases between them. CDR3 length equals 16 residues. In germline, CDR1 is SGHVS, CDR2 FQNEAQ. CDR3 protein: CASSLGVPEANYGYTF. The CDR3 DNA reads as TGTGCCAGCAGCTTAGGGGTCCCCGAGGCAAACTATGGCTACACCTTC.

The table lists this clone with a count of one. V is TRBV28 and J is TRBJ2-1, with a tentative D call TRBD2 (5 bases). Trimming removed 1 base from V and 3 bases from J, with 10 bases in between. CDR1 is MDHEN, CDR2 SYDVKM, per germline. The CDR3 covers 15 residues. The CDR3 bases are TGTGCCAGCAGTTTATCCGGGATTATCTACAATGAGCAGTTCTTC. This gives the protein CASSLSGIIYNEQFF.

The rearrangement links TRBV18 to TRBJ1-5, with 7 bases identical to TRBD1. Germline V gene lookup returns CDR1 KGHSH and CDR2 LQKENI. The J segment lost 5 bases and the V segment lost 4 bases, leaving 5 bases of the junction unmatched. The CDR3 spans 14 residues. The DNA of the CDR3 is TGTGCCAGCTCACTGATTACAGGGGATCAGCCCCAGCATTTT. Its protein product is CASSLITGDQPQHF.

This chain uses TRBV4-1 with TRBJ1-2, with 12 nucleotides matching TRBD1. V was pared by 6 bases and J by 8 bases, with 13 bases of the junction left unmatched. The CDR3 is 16 residues long. CDR1 and CDR2 (germline): MGHRA, YSYEKL. The CDR3 DNA reads TGCGCCAGCAGTCCTGGGACAGGGGGCGAATGGGAAGGCTACACCTTC. It translates to CASSPGTGGEWEGYTF.

This chain joins TRBV21-1 and TRBJ1-1. TRBV21-1 is flagged as a pseudogene. The CDR3 is 14 residues long. The DNA of the CDR3 is TGTGCCACCACGGGGGGGCGGGGGAACACTGAAGCTTTCTTT. This translates into CATTGGRGNTEAFF.

The chain has TRBV30 and TRBJ2-5; D remains ambiguous. The CDR3 extends over 13 amino acids. From germline, CDR1 is GTSNPN and CDR2 SVGIG (reference sequence). The V end lost 0 bases, the J end lost 1 base, and 6 bases lay between the germline ends. CDR3 sequence reads: CAWSVQFQETQYF. The CDR3 coding sequence is TGTGCCTGGAGTGTACAGTTCCAAGAGACCCAGTACTTC.

The gene calls are TRBV5-1 and TRBJ2-5, with 10 bases that match TRBD2. V lost 6 bases and J lost 0; bases outside the gene matches: 5. The CDR3 contains 15 residues. CDR1 is SGHRS and CDR2 is YFSETQ in the germline V gene. The CDR3 here is CASMRLAGNQETQYF. Here the CDR3 DNA reads TGCGCCAGCATGCGACTAGCGGGTAACCAAGAGACCCAGTACTTC.

The gene calls are TRBV13 and TRBJ2-4; D is uncertain. The CDR3 has 16 residues. Germline V gene lookup returns CDR1 PRHDT and CDR2 FYEKMQ (reference sequence). Deletions cut 5 bases from V and 0 bases from J, with 14 bases between. CDR3 protein: CASSAYRELAKNIQYF. CDR3 DNA: TGTGCCAGCAGCGCCTACAGAGAACTAGCCAAAAACATTCAGTACTTC.

The chain employs TRBV5-5 and TRBJ1-5, with unresolved D. V was shortened by 2 bases and J by 5 bases, with 8 bases between the two germline ends. Per the germline V gene, CDR1 is SGHKS and CDR2 is YYEKEE (reference sequence). There are 13 residues in the CDR3. The CDR3 nucleotides read TGTGCCAGCAGCTTACAGCCCGATCAGCCCCAGCATTTT. Residues: CASSLQPDQPQHF.

The chain combines TRBV5-1 with TRBJ2-7; tentatively, D is TRBD1 (5 bases). Trimming cost V 0 bases and J 3 bases, with 10 bases left between them. Germline V gives CDR1 SGHRS, CDR2 YFSETQ. The CDR3 is 14 amino acids. In DNA, the CDR3 is TGCGCCAGCAGCTTGGAAGGGGCGAGCTACGAGCAGTACTTC. It translates to CASSLEGASYEQYF.

This chain joins TRBV19 and TRBJ1-1; D gene ambiguous. Per germline, CDR1 LNHDA and CDR2 SQIVND (reference sequence). The CDR3 is made up of 15 amino acids. The V end was cut by 3 bases, the J end by 6 bases, with 17 bases between. The CDR3 DNA reads TGTGCCAGTAGTATTGTCTTTATAGTGCCCCCTGAAGCTTTCTTT. Protein: CASSIVFIVPPEAFF.

This clone has a single count. This sequence joins TRBV4-3 and TRBJ2-7; D is undetermined. There are 13 residues in the CDR3. Between the trimmed V and J ends, which lost 3 bases and 7 bases, there was a span of 13 bases. Germline CDR1 and CDR2: LGHNA and YSLEER. The CDR3: CASSQVGRGEQYF. For the CDR3, the DNA is TGCGCCAGCAGCCAGGTCGGAAGAGGAGAGCAGTACTTC.

CDR3 residues: CASSTDRAFGNTIYF. DNA for the CDR3: TGTGCCAGCTCAACTGACAGGGCGTTTGGAAACACCATATATTTT. J is TRBJ1-3 and V is TRBV18; TRBD1 aligns across 7 bases. The V gene end was trimmed by 5 bases and the J gene end by 3 bases; junction bases not matched to a gene: 7. Germline values: CDR1 KGHSH, CDR2 LQKENI. CDR3 length equals 15 residues.

The gene calls are TRBV19 and TRBJ1-2, with D perhaps TRBD1 (5 bases). Trimming removed 6 bases at V and 4 bases at J, with 18 bases between. Germline CDR1 LNHDA, CDR2 SQIVND (reference sequence). The CDR3 runs 15 residues. CDR3 nucleotide sequence: TGTGCCAGTAGGGATTATGACAGCCCCGTCTATGGCTACACCTTC. It codes for CASRDYDSPVYGYTF.